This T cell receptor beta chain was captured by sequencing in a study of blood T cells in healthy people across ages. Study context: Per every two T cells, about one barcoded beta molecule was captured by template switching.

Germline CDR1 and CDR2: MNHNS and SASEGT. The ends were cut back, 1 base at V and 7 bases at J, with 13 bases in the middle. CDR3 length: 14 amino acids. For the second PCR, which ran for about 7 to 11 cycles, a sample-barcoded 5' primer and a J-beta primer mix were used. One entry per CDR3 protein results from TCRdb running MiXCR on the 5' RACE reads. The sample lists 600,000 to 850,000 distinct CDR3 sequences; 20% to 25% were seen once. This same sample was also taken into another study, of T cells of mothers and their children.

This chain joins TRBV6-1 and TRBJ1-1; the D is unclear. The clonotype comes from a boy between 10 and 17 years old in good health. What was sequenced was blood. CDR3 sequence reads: CASSEGSGRIEAFF. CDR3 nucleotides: TGTGCCAGCAGTGAAGGATCCGGCCGTATTGAAGCTTTCTTT.